This TCR beta chain was profiled in a study of blood T cell repertoires in COVID-19. For the study at large: Sources were T cells, B-cell-depleted T cells, or PBMCs; the material itself was cDNA or gDNA.

The germline V gene encodes CDR1 MGHRA and CDR2 YSYEKL. The CDR3 loop spans 18 amino acids. Trimming stripped 0 bases from V and 4 bases from J, with 19 bases between. This clone was seen a handful of times. Here immunoSEQ multiplex PCR was the method, and the copy in TCRdb shows in-frame clones only, minus some. The data contain around 190,000 clones, around 75% of them seen just once; the ten biggest clones take up roughly 5.7%. The sample was peripheral blood. The chain carries TRBV4-1 and TRBJ1-3, with D possibly matching TRBD1 (5 bases). This receptor was obtained from a woman in her thirties or forties with COVID-19, enrolled during active disease. The CDR3 is CASSQDRAGRARGNTIYF. CDR3 coding DNA: TGCGCCAGCAGCCAAGATAGAGCGGGCAGGGCGCGAGGAAACACCATATATTTT.